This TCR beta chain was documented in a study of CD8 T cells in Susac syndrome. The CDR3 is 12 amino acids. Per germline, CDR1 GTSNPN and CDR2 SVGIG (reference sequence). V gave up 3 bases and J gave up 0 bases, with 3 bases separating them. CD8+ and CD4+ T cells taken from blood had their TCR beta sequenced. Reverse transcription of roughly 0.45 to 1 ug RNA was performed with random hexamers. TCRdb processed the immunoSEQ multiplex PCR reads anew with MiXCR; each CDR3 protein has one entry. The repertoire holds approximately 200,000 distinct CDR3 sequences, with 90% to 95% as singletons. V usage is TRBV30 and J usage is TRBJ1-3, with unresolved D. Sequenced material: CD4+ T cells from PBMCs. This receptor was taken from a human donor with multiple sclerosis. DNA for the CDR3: TGTGCCTGGAGGGCCTCTGGAAACACCATATATTTT. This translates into CAWRASGNTIYF.